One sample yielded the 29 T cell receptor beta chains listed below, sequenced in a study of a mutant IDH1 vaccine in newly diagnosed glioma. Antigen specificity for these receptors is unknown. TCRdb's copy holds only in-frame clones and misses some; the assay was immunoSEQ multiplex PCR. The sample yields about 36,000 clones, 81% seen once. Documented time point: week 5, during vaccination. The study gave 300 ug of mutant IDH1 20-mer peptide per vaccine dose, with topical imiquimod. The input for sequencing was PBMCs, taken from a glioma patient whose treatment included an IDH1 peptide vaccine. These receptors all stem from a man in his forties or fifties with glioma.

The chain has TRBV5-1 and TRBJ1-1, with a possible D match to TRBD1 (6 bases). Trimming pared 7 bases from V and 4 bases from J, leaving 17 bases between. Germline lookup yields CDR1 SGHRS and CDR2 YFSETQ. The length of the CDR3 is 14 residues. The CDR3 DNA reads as TGCGCCAGCGGACTCGGGGGCATGGGCACTGAAGCTTTCTTT. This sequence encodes CASGLGGMGTEAFF.

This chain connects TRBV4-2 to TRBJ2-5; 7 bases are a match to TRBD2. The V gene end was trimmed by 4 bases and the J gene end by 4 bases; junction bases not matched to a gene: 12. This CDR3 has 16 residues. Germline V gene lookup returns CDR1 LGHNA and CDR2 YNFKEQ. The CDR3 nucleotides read TGTGCCAGCAGCCTGGGCGGCGGGAGTAGCGGAGAGACCCAGTACTTC. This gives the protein CASSLGGGSSGETQYF.

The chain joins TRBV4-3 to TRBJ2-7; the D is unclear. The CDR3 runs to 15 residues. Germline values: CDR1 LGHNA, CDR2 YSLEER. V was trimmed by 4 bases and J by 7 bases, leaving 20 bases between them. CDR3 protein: CASSLQHSPPREQYF. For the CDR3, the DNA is TGCGCCAGCAGCCTACAGCACAGCCCCCCTAGGGAGCAGTACTTC.

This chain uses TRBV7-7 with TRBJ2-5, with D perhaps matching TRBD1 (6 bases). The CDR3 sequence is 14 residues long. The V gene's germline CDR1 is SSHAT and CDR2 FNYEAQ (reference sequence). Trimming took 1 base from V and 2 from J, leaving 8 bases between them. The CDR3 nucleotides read TGTGCCAGCAGCTTAGTCGGGACACAAGAGACCCAGTACTTC. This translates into CASSLVGTQETQYF.

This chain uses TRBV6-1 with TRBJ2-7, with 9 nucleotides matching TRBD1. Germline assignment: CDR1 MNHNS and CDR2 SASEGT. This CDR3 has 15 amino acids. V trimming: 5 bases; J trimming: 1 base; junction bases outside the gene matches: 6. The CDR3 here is CASSREGTGSYEQYF. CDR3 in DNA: TGTGCCAGCAGTCGAGAGGGGACAGGGTCCTACGAGCAGTACTTC.

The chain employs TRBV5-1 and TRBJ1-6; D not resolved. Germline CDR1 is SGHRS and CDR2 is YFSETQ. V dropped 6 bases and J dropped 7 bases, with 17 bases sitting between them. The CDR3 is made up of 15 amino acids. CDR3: CASTPSWQMNSPLHF. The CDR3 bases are TGCGCCAGCACCCCGTCGTGGCAAATGAATTCACCCCTCCACTTT.

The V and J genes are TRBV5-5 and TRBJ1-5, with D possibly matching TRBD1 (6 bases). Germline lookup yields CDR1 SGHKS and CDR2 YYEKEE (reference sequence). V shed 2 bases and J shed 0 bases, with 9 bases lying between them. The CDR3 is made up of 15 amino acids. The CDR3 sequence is CASSFSQGSNQPQHF. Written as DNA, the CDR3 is TGTGCCAGCAGCTTTTCACAGGGTAGCAATCAGCCCCAGCATTTT.

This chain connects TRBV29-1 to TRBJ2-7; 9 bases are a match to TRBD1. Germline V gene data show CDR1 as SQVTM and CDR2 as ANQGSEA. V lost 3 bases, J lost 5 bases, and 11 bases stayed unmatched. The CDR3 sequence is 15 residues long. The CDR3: CSVDLQQGARNEQYF. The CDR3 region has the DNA TGCAGCGTTGACCTTCAACAGGGGGCGAGGAACGAGCAGTACTTC.

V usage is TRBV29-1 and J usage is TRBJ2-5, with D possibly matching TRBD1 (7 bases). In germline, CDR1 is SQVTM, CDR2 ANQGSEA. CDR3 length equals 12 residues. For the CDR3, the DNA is TGCTCATCAGGGGGGCATCAAGAGACCCAGTACTTC. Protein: CSSGGHQETQYF.

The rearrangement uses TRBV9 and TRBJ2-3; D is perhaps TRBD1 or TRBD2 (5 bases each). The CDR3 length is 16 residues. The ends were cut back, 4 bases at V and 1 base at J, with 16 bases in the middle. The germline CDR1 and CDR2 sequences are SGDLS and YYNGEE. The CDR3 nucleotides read TGTGCCAGCAGCTTGGGGGAGTGGCGAGGCACAGATACGCAGTATTTT. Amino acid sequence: CASSLGEWRGTDTQYF.

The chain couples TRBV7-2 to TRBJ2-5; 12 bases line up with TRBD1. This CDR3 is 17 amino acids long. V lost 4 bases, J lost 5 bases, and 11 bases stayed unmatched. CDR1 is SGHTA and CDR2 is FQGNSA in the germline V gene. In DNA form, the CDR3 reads TGTGCCAGCAGCTCTAGGGGACAGGGGGCGCCTTTCGAGACCCAGTACTTC. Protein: CASSSRGQGAPFETQYF.

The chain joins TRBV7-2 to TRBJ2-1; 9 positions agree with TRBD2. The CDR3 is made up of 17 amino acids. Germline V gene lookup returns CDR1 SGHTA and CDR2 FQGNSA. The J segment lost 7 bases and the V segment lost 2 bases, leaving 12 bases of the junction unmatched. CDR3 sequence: CASSLRFAGGPKNEQFF. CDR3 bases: TGTGCCAGCAGCTTAAGGTTCGCGGGAGGGCCAAAGAATGAGCAGTTCTTC.

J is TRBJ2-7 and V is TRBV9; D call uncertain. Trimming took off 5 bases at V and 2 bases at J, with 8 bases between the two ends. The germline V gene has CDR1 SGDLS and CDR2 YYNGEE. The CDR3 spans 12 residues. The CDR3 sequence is CASSTNPYEQYF. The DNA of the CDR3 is TGTGCCAGCAGTACCAATCCCTACGAGCAGTACTTC.

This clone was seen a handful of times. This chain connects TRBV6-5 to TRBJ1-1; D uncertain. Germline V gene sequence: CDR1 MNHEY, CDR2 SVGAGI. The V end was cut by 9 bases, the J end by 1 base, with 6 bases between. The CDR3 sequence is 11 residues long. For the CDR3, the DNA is TGTGCCAGTGGGAGGAACACTGAAGCTTTCTTT. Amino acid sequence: CASGRNTEAFF.

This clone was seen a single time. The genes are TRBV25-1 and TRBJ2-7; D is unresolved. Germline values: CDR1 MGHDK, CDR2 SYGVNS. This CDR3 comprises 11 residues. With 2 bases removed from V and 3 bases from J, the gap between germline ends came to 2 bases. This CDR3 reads CASSEIYEQYF. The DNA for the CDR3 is TGTGCCAGCAGTGAAATCTACGAGCAGTACTTC.

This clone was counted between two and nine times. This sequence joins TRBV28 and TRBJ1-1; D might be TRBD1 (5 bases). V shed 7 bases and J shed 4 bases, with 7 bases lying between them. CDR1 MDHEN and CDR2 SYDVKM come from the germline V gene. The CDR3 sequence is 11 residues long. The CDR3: CASTGSTEAFF. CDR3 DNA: TGTGCCAGCACAGGGAGCACTGAAGCTTTCTTT.

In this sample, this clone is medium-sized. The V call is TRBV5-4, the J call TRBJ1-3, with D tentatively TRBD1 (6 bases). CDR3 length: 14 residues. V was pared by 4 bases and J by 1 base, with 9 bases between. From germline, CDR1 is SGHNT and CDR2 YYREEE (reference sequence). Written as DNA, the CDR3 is TGTGCCAGCAGCAGAGGGACATCTGGAAACACCATATATTTT. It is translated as CASSRGTSGNTIYF.

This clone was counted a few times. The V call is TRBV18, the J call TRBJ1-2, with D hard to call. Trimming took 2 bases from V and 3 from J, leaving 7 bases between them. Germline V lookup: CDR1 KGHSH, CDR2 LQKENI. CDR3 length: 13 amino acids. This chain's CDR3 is CASSPGLDYGYTF. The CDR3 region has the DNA TGTGCCAGCTCACCAGGGCTAGACTATGGCTACACCTTC.

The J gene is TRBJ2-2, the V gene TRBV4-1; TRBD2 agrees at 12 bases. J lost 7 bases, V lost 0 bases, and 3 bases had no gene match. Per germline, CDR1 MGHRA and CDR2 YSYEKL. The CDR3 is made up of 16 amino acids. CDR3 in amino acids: CASSQERLAGVGELFF. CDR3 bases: TGCGCCAGCAGCCAAGAGAGACTAGCGGGAGTCGGGGAGCTGTTTTTT.

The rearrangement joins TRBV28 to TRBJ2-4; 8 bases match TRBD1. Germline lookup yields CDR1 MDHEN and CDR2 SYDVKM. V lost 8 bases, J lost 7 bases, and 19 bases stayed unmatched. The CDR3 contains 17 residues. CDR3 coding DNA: TGTGCCAGCGGTCTTGTCTCGCCAGGGGGCGCGGGGAACATTCAGTACTTC. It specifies CASGLVSPGGAGNIQYF.

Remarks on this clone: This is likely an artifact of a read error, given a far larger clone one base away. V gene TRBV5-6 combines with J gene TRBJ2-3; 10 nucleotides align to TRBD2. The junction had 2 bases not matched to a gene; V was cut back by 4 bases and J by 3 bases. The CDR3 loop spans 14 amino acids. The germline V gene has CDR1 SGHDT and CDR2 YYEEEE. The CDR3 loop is CASSPGLATDTQYF. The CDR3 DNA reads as TGTGCCAGCAGCCCGGGACTAGCGACAGATACGCAGTATTTT.

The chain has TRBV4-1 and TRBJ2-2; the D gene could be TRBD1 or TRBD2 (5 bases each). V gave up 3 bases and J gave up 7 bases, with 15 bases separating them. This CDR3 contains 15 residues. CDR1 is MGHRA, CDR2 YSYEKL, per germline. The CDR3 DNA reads TGCGCCAGCAGCCACTTCGGGACCGGGGACGGGGAGCTGTTTTTT. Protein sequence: CASSHFGTGDGELFF.

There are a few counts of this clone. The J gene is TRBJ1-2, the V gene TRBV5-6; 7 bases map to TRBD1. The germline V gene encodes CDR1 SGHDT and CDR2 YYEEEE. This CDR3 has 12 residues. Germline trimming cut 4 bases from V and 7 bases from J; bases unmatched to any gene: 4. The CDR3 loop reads CASSVTGVGYTF. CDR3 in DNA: TGTGCCAGCAGCGTTACAGGGGTTGGCTACACCTTC.

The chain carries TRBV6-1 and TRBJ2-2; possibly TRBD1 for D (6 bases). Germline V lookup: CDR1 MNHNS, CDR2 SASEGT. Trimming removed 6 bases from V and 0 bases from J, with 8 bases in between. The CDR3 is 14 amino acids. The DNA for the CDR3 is TGTGCCAGCAGGACAGGAGCGAACACCGGGGAGCTGTTTTTT. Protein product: CASRTGANTGELFF.

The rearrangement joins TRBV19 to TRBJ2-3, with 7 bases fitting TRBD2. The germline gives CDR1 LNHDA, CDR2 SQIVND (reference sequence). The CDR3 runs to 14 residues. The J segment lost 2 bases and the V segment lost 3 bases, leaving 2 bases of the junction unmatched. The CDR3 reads CASSISGATDTQYF. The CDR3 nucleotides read TGTGCCAGTAGTATCAGCGGGGCCACAGATACGCAGTATTTT.

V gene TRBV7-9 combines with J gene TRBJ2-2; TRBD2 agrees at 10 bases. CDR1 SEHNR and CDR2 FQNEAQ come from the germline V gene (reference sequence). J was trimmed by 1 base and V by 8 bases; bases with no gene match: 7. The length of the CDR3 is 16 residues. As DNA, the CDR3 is TGTGCCAGCCTTACAGGACTAGCGGAGAACACCGGGGAGCTGTTTTTT. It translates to CASLTGLAENTGELFF.

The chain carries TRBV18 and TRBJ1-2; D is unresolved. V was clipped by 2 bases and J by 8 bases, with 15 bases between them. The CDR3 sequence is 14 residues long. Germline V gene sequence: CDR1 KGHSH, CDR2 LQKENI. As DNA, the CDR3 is TGTGCCAGCTCACCAGGCAGTCCCCCTCGAGGCTACACCTTC. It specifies CASSPGSPPRGYTF.

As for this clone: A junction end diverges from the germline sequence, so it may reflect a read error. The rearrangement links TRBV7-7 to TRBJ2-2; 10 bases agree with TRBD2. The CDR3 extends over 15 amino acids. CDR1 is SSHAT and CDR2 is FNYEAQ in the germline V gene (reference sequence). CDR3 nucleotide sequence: TGTGCTAGCAGCTTGCTAGCGGGAGACACCGGGGAGCTGTTTTTT. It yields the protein CASSLLAGDTGELFF.

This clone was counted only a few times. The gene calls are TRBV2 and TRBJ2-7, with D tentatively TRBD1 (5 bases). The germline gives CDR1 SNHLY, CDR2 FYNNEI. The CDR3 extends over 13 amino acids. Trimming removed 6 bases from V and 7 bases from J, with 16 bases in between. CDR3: CASSEPLDIEQYF. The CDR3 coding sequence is TGTGCCAGCAGCGAACCCTTGGACATAGAGCAGTACTTC.